The entry that follows covers one TCR beta chain sequence. The antigen remains unidentified. The data stem from a study of T cell responses to AZD1222 COVID-19 vaccine. Study as a whole: Pooled in the analysis were second doses at about 4 or about 12 weeks.

Notes on the study in general: Spike was spanned by vaccine-associated CD4 TCRs, which were dominant at 160-218 and 743-854. Donors were largely white British and mainly female; clonal diversity was possibly underestimated.

Data came from immunoSEQ multiplex PCR; TCRdb stores just in-frame clones and leaves some out. Among nearly 90,000 clones listed, around 90% were seen once. The source material was peripheral blood, sampled on day 0 of AZD1222 vaccination. This sequence was found in an adult in good health.

CDR3 sequence reads: CASTPGGSTLYGYTF. The CDR3 nucleotides read TGTGCCAGCACCCCTGGGGGGTCTACCCTCTATGGCTACACCTTC. The genes are TRBV28 and TRBJ1-2; perhaps TRBD1 as D (5 bases). V was trimmed by 7 bases and J by 4 bases, leaving 19 bases between them. From germline, CDR1 is MDHEN and CDR2 SYDVKM. The CDR3 sequence is 15 residues long.